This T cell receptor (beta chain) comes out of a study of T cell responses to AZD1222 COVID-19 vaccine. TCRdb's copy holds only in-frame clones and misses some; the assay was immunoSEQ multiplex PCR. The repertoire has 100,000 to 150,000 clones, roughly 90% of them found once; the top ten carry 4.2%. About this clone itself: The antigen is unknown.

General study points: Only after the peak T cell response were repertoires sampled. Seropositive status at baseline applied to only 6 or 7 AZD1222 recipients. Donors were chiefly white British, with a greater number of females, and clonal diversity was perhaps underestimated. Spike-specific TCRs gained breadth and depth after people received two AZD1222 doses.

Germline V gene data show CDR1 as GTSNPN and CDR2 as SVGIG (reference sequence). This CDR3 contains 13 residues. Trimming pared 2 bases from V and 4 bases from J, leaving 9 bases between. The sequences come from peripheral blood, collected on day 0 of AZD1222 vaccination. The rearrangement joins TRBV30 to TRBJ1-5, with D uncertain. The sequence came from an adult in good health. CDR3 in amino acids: CAWSSAMNQPQHF. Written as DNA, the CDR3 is TGTGCCTGGAGTTCAGCGATGAATCAGCCCCAGCATTTT.